This TCR beta chain was recovered during a study of OX40 agonist ivuxolimab in advanced cancers. Generated by immunoSEQ multiplex PCR, the TCRdb table keeps only in-frame clones and is missing some. Of approximately 44,000 clones in the sample, over 80% were seen once. Blood sampling was done at baseline, cycle 4 day 1, and cycle 7 day 1. The CDR3 sequence is 14 residues long. Deletions cut 1 base from V and 6 bases from J, with 9 bases between. From germline, CDR1 is MNHNY and CDR2 SVGAGI (reference sequence). This chain connects TRBV6-6 to TRBJ2-2; the D gene is possibly TRBD2 (5 bases). This sequence originates from an adult with an advanced solid tumor such as melanoma, head and neck, liver or kidney cancer. The sequencing here drew on CD4+ or CD8+ T cells sorted from blood, taken in a trial of the OX40 agonist ivuxolimab. CDR3 in DNA: TGTGCCAGCAGTTACTGGACTGGGGCCGGGGAGCTGTTTTTT. Its protein is CASSYWTGAGELFF.